This T cell receptor (beta chain) came from a study of blood T cell repertoires in COVID-19. The overall study: T cells, B-cell-depleted T cells, or PBMCs provided the cDNA or gDNA that served as material.

The sample holds one count of this clone. Only in-frame clones appear in the TCRdb table, and some are missing; sequencing was by immunoSEQ multiplex PCR. The sample yields around 140,000 clones, about 85% seen once. Germline values: CDR1 SEHNR, CDR2 FQNEAQ (reference sequence). The CDR3 runs 17 residues. Trimming at V came to 0 bases and at J to 5 bases, leaving 7 bases not matched to a gene. The rearrangement uses TRBV7-9 and TRBJ2-3; 11 nucleotides align to TRBD2. This receptor was taken from a human donor with COVID-19, enrolled during active disease. The donor label of this sample is uncertain. The sequencing sample was made of peripheral blood. For the CDR3, the DNA is TGTGCCAGCAGCTTAGCGAAGTCGGGACTAGCGGTAGATACGCAGTATTTT. Encoded protein: CASSLAKSGLAVDTQYF.